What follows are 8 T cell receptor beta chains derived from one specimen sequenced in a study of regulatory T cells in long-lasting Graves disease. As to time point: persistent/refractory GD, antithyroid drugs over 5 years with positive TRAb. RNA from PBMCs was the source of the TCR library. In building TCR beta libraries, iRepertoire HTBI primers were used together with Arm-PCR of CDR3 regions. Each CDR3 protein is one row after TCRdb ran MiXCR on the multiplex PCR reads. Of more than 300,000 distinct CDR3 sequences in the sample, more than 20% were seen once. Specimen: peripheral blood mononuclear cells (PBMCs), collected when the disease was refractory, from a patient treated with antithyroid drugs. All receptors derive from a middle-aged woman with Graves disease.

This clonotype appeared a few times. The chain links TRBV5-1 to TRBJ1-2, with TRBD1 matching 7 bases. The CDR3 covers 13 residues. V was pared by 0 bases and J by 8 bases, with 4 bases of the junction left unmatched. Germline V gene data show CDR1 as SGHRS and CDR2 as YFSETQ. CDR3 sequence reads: CASSLAGTAGYTF. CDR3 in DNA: TGCGCCAGCAGCTTGGCCGGGACAGCAGGCTACACCTTC. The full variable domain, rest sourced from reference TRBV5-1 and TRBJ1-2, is KAGVTQTPRYLIKTRGQQVTLSCSPISGHRSVSWYQQTPGQGLQFLFEYFSETQRNKGNFPGRFSGRQFSNSRSEMNVSTLELGDSALYLCASSLAGTAGYTFGSGTRLTVV.

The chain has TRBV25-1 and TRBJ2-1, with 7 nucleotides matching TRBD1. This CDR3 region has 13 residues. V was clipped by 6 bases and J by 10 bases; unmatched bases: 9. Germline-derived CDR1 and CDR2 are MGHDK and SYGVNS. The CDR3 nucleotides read TGTGCCAGCAGAGTAACAGGGGCCCGGGAGCAGTTCTTC. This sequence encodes CASRVTGAREQFF.

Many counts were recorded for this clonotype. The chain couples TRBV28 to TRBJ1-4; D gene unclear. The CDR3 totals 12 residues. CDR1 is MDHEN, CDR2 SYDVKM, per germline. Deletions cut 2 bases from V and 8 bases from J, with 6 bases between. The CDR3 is CASSLASEKLFF. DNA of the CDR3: TGTGCCAGCAGTTTAGCCAGCGAAAAACTGTTTTTT.

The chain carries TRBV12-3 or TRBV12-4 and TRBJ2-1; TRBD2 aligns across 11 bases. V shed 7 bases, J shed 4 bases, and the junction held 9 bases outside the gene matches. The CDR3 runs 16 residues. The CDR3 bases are TGTGCCAGCACCGGGACTTTAGCGGGAGGGTACAATGAGCAGTTCTTC. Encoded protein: CASTGTLAGGYNEQFF.

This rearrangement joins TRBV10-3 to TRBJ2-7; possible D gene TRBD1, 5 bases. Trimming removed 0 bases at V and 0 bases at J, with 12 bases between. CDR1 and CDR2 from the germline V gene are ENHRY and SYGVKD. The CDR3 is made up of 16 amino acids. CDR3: CAISESGRQSSYEQYF. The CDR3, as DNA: TGTGCCATCAGTGAGTCTGGAAGACAGTCCTCCTACGAGCAGTACTTC.

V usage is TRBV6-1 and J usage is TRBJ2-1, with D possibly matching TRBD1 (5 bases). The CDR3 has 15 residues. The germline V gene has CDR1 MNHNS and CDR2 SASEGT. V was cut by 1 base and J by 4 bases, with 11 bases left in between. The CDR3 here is CASSEGGLGYNEQFF. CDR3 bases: TGTGCCAGCAGTGAAGGGGGCCTGGGGTACAATGAGCAGTTCTTC.

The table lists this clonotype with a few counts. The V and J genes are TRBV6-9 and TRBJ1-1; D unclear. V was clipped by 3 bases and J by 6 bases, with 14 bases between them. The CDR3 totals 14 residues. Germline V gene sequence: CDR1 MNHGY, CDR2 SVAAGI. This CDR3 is CASSYSGRLAEAFF. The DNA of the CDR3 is TGTGCCAGCAGTTACTCCGGCAGGCTTGCTGAAGCTTTCTTT.

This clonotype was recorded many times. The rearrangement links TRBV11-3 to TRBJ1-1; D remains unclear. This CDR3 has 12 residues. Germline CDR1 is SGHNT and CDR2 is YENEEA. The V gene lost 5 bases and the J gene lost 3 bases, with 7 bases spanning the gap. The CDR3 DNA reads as TGTGCCAGCAGCGGAATCGACACTGAAGCTTTCTTT. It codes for CASSGIDTEAFF.